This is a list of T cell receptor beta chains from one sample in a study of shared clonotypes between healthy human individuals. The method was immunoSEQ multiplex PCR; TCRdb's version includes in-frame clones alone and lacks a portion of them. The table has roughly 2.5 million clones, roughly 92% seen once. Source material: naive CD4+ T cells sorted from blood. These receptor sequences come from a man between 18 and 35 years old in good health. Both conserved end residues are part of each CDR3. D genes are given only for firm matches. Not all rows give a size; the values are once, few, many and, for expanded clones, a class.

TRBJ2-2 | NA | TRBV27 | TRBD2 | CASSLVLAGSTNTGELFF | TGTGCCAGCAGTTTAGTGCTAGCGGGGAGTACGAACACCGGGGAGCTGTTTTTT
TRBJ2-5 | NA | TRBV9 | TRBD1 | CASSSDRVYSETQYF | TGTGCCAGCAGCTCAGACAGGGTTTATTCGGAGACCCAGTACTTC
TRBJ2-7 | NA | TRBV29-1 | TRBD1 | CSVGGGLEQYF | TGCAGCGTTGGAGGGGGCCTCGAGCAGTACTTC
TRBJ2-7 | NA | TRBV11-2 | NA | CASSQQWESYEQYF | TGTGCCAGCAGCCAACAATGGGAGTCCTACGAGCAGTACTTC
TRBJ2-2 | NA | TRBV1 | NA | CTSSHPGGSTGELFF | TGCACCAGCAGCCACCCAGGGGGCTCGACCGGGGAGCTGTTTTTT
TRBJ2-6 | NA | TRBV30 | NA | CAFSGANVLTF | TGTGCCTTTTCTGGGGCCAACGTCCTGACTTTC
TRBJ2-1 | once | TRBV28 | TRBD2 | CASTSGAYNEQFF | TGTGCCAGTACTAGCGGGGCCTACAATGAGCAGTTCTTC
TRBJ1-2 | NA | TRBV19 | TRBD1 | CASRRQGLNYGYTF | TGTGCCAGTAGACGACAGGGGCTTAACTATGGCTACACCTTC
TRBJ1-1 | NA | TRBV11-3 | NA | CASSLYGGTEAFF | TGTGCCAGCAGCTTGTATGGGGGCACTGAAGCTTTCTTT
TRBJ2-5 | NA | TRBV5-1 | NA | CASSLEVTPRTQYF | TGCGCCAGCAGCTTGGAAGTGACCCCACGGACCCAGTACTTC
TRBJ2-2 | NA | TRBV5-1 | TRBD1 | CASSPGQFRAGELFF | TGCGCCAGCAGTCCGGGACAGTTTAGGGCCGGGGAGCTGTTTTTT
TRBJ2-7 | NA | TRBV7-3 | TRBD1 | CASSLGTANEQYF | TGTGCCAGCAGTCTCGGGACAGCCAACGAGCAGTACTTC
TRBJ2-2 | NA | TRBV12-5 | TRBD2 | CASGYLAGAGELFF | TGTGCTAGTGGTTACCTAGCGGGAGCCGGGGAGCTGTTTTTT
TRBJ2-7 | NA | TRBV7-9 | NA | CASSYAGAQGYEQYF | TGTGCCAGCAGCTATGCCGGAGCGCAGGGGTACGAGCAGTACTTC
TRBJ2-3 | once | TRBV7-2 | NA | CASSLAGAVSTDTQYF | TGTGCCAGCAGCTTAGCGGGAGCGGTCAGCACAGATACGCAGTATTTT
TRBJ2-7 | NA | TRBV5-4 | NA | CASSRDSYEQYF | TGTGCCAGCAGCCGTGACAGCTACGAGCAGTACTTC
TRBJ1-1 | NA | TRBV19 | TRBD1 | CASSNRGNTEAFF | TGTGCCAGTAGTAACAGGGGGAACACTGAAGCTTTCTTT
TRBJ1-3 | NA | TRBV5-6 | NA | CASSLHGRGRVGNTIYF | TGTGCCAGCAGTCTTCATGGCAGGGGAAGAGTTGGAAACACCATATATTTT
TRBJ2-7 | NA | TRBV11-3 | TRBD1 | CASSPHRQGPYEQYF | TGTGCCAGCAGCCCCCACCGACAGGGCCCCTACGAGCAGTACTTC
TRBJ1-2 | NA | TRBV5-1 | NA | CASSLRAGEKGGYTF | TGCGCCAGCAGCTTGAGGGCAGGGGAGAAGGGCGGCTACACCTTC
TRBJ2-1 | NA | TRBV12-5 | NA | CASGLYPQWGSYNEQFF | TGTGCTAGTGGTTTGTACCCCCAGTGGGGCTCCTACAATGAGCAGTTCTTC
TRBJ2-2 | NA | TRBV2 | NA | CASRPGTNTGELFF | TGTGCCAGCAGACCCGGGACGAACACCGGGGAGCTGTTTTTT
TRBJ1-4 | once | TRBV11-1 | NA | CASSFRPTQGEKLFF | TGTGCCAGCAGCTTTCGACCGACTCAAGGGGAAAAACTGTTTTTT
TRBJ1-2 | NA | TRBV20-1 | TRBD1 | CSAEGAVGYTF | TGCAGTGCTGAGGGGGCGGTAGGCTACACCTTC
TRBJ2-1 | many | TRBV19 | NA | CASSRFNEQFF | TGTGCCAGTTCAAGGTTTAATGAGCAGTTCTTC
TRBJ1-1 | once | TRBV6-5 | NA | CASSSKFGGAFSEAFF | TGTGCCAGCAGTTCGAAATTCGGGGGCGCGTTTTCTGAAGCTTTCTTT
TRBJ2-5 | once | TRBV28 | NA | CASSAYQGQETQYF | TGTGCCAGCAGTGCTTATCAGGGCCAAGAGACCCAGTACTTC
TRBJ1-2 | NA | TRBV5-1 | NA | CASSSSDPNYGYTF | TGCGCCAGCAGCTCGTCAGACCCCAACTATGGCTACACCTTC
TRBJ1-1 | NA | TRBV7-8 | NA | CASSLGTELEAFF | TGTGCCAGCAGCTTAGGGACTGAGCTTGAAGCTTTCTTT
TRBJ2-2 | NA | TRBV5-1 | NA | CASSLGINTGELFF | TGCGCCAGCAGCTTGGGTATCAACACCGGGGAGCTGTTTTTT
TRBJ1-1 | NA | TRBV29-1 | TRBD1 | CSVVQGGKAFF | TGCAGCGTTGTACAGGGGGGAAAAGCTTTCTTT
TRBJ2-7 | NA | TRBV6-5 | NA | CASSYRGTRPYEQYF | TGTGCCAGCAGTTATAGGGGAACACGTCCCTACGAGCAGTACTTC
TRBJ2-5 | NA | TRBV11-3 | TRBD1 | CASSSRVQGAGETQYF | TGTGCCAGCAGCTCTAGAGTTCAGGGGGCCGGCGAGACCCAGTACTTC
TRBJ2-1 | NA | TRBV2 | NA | CASLEGNEQFF | TGTGCCAGCCTCGAGGGAAATGAGCAGTTCTTC
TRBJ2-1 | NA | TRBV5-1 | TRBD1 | CASSYRTGGINEQFF | TGCGCCAGCAGCTACAGGACAGGGGGTATTAATGAGCAGTTCTTC
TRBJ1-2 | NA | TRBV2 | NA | CASSARGASNYGYTF | TGTGCCAGCAGTGCGAGGGGGGCATCTAACTATGGCTACACCTTC
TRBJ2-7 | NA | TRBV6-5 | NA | CASSYSDREGGEQYF | TGTGCCAGCAGTTACTCCGACAGGGAGGGCGGGGAGCAGTACTTC
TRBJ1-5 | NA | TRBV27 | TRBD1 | CASSLMDRPFYQPQHF | TGTGCCAGCAGTTTAATGGACAGGCCTTTCTATCAGCCCCAGCATTTT
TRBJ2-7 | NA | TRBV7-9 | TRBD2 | CASSRTSGGFYEQYF | TGTGCCAGCAGCCGGACTAGCGGGGGGTTCTACGAGCAGTACTTC
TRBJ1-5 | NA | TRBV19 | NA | CASRTHDSSNQPQHF | TGTGCCAGTAGGACCCACGACAGTAGCAATCAGCCCCAGCATTTT
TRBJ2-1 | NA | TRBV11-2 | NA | CASSLTSVKNEQFF | TGTGCCAGCAGCTTAACCAGCGTGAAGAATGAGCAGTTCTTC
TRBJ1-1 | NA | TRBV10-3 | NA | CAISEDAINTEAFF | TGTGCCATCAGTGAGGATGCGATTAACACTGAAGCTTTCTTT
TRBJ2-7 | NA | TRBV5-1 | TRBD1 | CASSLAGTGPGEQYF | TGCGCCAGCAGCTTGGCCGGGACAGGGCCGGGGGAGCAGTACTTC
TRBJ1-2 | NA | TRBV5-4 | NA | CASSLATPASSYTF | TGTGCCAGCAGCTTGGCGACCCCCGCCAGTAGCTACACCTTC
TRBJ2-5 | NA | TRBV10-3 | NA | CAISPDRETQYF | TGTGCCATCAGCCCAGACCGGGAGACCCAGTACTTC
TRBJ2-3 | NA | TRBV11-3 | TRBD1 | CASSSGGQGSTDTQYF | TGTGCCAGCAGCTCTGGAGGACAGGGGAGCACAGATACGCAGTATTTT
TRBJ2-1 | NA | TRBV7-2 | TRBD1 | CASSWTGQGYNEQFF | TGTGCCAGCAGCTGGACGGGACAGGGCTACAATGAGCAGTTCTTC